The rows below give T cell receptor beta chains drawn from one sample of a study of cytomegalovirus exposure and HLA in healthy donors. Only in-frame clones appear in the TCRdb table, and some are missing; sequencing was by immunoSEQ multiplex PCR. This table holds approximately 140,000 clones, around 78% found once. Source material: PBMCs. The receptors originated from a woman aged 40 to 55 in good health and CMV-seropositive. The CDR3 runs from the conserved cysteine through the conserved F or W. A D gene is named only where the DNA matches it firmly. Only some rows state a clone size, as once, few, many or a class for expanded clones.

V	length	J	size	D	DNA	CDR3
TRBV19	15	TRBJ2-7	.	TRBD1	TGTGCCAGTAGTAAGGACAGGTGGAGCTCCTACGAGCAGTACTTC	CASSKDRWSSYEQYF
TRBV23-1	16	TRBJ2-7	.	.	TGCGCCAGCAAAATTCTTAGGGGCCCTCTTGGCCCAGAGCAGTACTTC	CASKILRGPLGPEQYF
TRBV29-1	16	TRBJ2-1	.	TRBD2	TGCAGCGTTGAAGAGGGCGGGAGTAGCTCCTACAATGAGCAGTTCTTC	CSVEEGGSSSYNEQFF
TRBV4-2	17	TRBJ2-3	once	TRBD2	TGTGCCAGCAGCCAAGATTCTAGCGGGAGGGCCACAGATACGCAGTATTTT	CASSQDSSGRATDTQYF
TRBV28	16	TRBJ1-2	.	TRBD1	TGTGCCAGCAGTTTATCCGGGGACAGGGGGCGCGATGGCTACACCTTC	CASSLSGDRGRDGYTF
TRBV7-8	17	TRBJ2-3	.	TRBD2	TGTGCCAGCAGCTTCTCCGGGACTAGCGGGAGCACAGATACGCAGTATTTT	CASSFSGTSGSTDTQYF
TRBV11-2	15	TRBJ2-4	once	.	TGTGCCAGCAGCGAGGAGGAGGGAGAGAGGAACATTCAGTACTTC	CASSEEEGERNIQYF
TRBV6-5	13	TRBJ2-5	.	.	TGTGCCAGCAAACAGGCTGAATTAGAGACCCAGTACTTC	CASKQAELETQYF
TRBV19	16	TRBJ2-1	.	TRBD1	TGTGCCAGTAGTATGTTCGGGACAGGAAATGGCAATGAGCAGTTCTTC	CASSMFGTGNGNEQFF
TRBV4-2	15	TRBJ2-5	.	.	TGTGCCAGCAGCCCGGGCTCGGGCGGGATTGAGACCCAGTACTTC	CASSPGSGGIETQYF
TRBV30	13	TRBJ2-7	.	.	TGTGCCTGGAGTCCCCCGGCGGGATCCCGGCAGTACTTC	CAWSPPAGSRQYF
TRBV6-6	14	TRBJ2-7	.	TRBD1	TGTGCCAGCAGTTTCGGACAGGGTTCCTACGAGCAGTACTTC	CASSFGQGSYEQYF
TRBV7-9	17	TRBJ1-1	.	TRBD1	TGTTCCAGCAGCTACCACCGCGGGACAGGGGTGAACACTGAAGCTTTCTTT	CSSSYHRGTGVNTEAFF
TRBV6-5	16	TRBJ2-5	few	.	TGTGCCAGCAGTTACTCGGCGGAGGGAACCCAAGAGACCCAGTACTTC	CASSYSAEGTQETQYF
TRBV18	19	TRBJ2-2	few	TRBD2	TGTGCCAGCTCACGCCGAACTCCATCAGCGGGAGGGCACACCGGGGAGCTGTTTTTT	CASSRRTPSAGGHTGELFF
TRBV6-5	15	TRBJ2-7	.	TRBD2	TGTGCCAGCAGTCCCCGGACTAGCGTCTCCTACGAGCAGTACTTC	CASSPRTSVSYEQYF
TRBV27	14	TRBJ2-7	.	TRBD2	TGTGCCAGCAGCCGTAGCGGGGGATCCTACGAGCAGTACTTC	CASSRSGGSYEQYF
TRBV5-6	14	TRBJ2-5	.	.	TGTGCCAGCAGCTTGCTAGTTACCCAAGAGACCCAGTACTTC	CASSLLVTQETQYF
TRBV14	13	TRBJ1-1	.	.	TGTGCCAGCAGCCGCGACAGGAACACTGAAGCTTTCTTT	CASSRDRNTEAFF
TRBV10-1	16	TRBJ2-3	.	TRBD1	TGCGCCAGCTCTGGCCCAGGACAGGGAGGCCCAGATACGCAGTATTTT	CASSGPGQGGPDTQYF